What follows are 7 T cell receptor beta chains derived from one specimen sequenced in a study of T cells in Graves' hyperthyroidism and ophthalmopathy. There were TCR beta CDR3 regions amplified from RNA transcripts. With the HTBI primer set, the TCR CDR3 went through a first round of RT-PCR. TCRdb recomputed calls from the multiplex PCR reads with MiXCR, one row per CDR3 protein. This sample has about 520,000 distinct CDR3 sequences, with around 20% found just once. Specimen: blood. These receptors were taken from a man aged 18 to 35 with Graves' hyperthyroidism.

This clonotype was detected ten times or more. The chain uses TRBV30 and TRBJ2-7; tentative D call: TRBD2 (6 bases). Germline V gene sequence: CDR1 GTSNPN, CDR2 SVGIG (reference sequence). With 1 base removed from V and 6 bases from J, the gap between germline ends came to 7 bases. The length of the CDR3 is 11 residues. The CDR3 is CAWSGRGEQYF. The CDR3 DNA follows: TGTGCCTGGAGTGGGAGGGGCGAGCAGTACTTC.

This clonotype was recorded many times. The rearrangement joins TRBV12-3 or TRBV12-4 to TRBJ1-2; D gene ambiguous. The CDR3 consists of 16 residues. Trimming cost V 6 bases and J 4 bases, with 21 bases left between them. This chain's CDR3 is CASRPQLLTAPYGYTF. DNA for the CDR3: TGTGCCAGCAGACCGCAACTCCTAACGGCCCCCTATGGCTACACCTTC.

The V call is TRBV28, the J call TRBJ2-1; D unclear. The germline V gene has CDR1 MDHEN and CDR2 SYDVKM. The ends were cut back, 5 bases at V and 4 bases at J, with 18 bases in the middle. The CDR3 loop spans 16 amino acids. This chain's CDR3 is CASSPLPGRPYNEQFF. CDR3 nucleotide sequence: TGTGCCAGCAGTCCCCTCCCCGGTCGACCTTACAATGAGCAGTTCTTC. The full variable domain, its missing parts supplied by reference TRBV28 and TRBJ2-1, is DVKVTQSSRYLVKRTGEKVFLECVQDMDHENMFWYRQDPGLGLRLIYFSYDVKMKEKGDIPEGYSVSREKKERFSLILESASTNQTSMYLCASSPLPGRPYNEQFFGPGTRLTVL.

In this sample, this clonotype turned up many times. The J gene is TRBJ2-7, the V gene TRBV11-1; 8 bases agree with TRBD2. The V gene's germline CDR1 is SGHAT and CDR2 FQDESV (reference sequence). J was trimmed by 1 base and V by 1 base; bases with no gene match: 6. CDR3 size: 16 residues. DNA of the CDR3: TGTGCCAGCAGCTTAGTCCAGCGGGAGACTTCCTACGAGCAGTACTTC. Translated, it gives CASSLVQRETSYEQYF.

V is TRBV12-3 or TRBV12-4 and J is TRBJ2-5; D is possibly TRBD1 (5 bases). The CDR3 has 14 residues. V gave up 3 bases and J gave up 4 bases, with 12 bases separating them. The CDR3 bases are TGTGCCAGCAGTTTTCTCAGGGTGGGAGAGACCCAGTACTTC. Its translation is CASSFLRVGETQYF.

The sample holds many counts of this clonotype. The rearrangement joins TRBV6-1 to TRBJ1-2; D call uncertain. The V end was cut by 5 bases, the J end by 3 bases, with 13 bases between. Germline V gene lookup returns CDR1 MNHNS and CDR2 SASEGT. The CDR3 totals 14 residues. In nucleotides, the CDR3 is TGTGCCAGCAGTCCTTTACAGCAAGACTATGGCTACACCTTC. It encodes CASSPLQQDYGYTF.

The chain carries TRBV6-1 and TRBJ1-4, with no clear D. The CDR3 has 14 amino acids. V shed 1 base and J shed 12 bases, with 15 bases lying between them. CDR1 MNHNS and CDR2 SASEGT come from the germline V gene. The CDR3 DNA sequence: TGTGCCAGCAGTGAAGAACCTCTGGGGATGGAACTGTTTTTT. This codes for CASSEEPLGMELFF.